This T cell receptor (beta chain) was sequenced for a study of T cell clonality in common variable immunodeficiency. Replacement immunoglobulin had been given to every CVID subject for at least one year. This CDR3 contains 12 residues. The V gene end was trimmed by 6 bases and the J gene end by 4 bases; junction bases not matched to a gene: 2. From germline, CDR1 is SEHNR and CDR2 FQNEAQ (reference sequence). Study-wide results and limits: TCRbeta clonality was increased in CVID versus healthy controls. Common variable immunodeficiency TCR beta sequences reportedly had fewer deletions and N-nucleotide insertions.

Sequencing input was equivalent genomic DNA from CVID and controls. TCRdb's copy holds only in-frame clones and misses some; the assay was immunoSEQ multiplex PCR. The table lists roughly 42,000 clones, no singletons, with roughly 5.5% in the top ten. This clone was seen at least ten times. Its specificity is unknown. The read is 3 residues too short to cover the CDR3 end, so that end is filled in from the germline J gene. Other DNA sequences in the sample encode the same CDR3. The V call is TRBV7-9, the J call TRBJ1-2; 7 positions match TRBD1. The sequence derives from a human donor with common variable immunodeficiency. The specimen was peripheral blood mononuclear cells. CDR3 DNA (partial): TGTGCCAGCAGTCCAGGGGGCTATGGC. Translated, it gives CASSPGGYG. The full CDR3 protein is CASSPGGYGYTF. The whole variable domain, remainder taken from reference TRBV7-9 and TRBJ1-2, is DTGVSQNPRHKITKRGQNVTFRCDPISEHNRLYWYRQTLGQGPEFLTYFQNEAQLEKSRLLSDRFSAERPKGSFSTLEIQRTEQGDSAMYLCASSPGGYGYTFGSGTRLTVV.